This entry lists 9 T cell receptor beta chains sequenced from one sample in a study of OX40 agonist ivuxolimab in advanced cancers. This table comes from immunoSEQ multiplex PCR, and its TCRdb copy is limited to in-frame clones, with some not included. The repertoire holds 68,000 or so clones, with over 80% as singletons. The source was CD4+ or CD8+ T cells sorted from blood, collected in a trial of the OX40 agonist ivuxolimab. These receptors were taken from an adult with an advanced solid tumor such as melanoma, head and neck, liver or kidney cancer.

The chain couples TRBV18 to TRBJ2-7; D is undetermined. V was pared by 2 bases and J by 0 bases, with 8 bases between. The CDR3 runs 14 residues. Germline V gives CDR1 KGHSH, CDR2 LQKENI. CDR3 region: CASSPSTPSYEQYF. The CDR3 nucleotides are TGTGCCAGCTCACCATCAACTCCCTCCTACGAGCAGTACTTC.

This rearrangement joins TRBV19 to TRBJ2-1; D gene ambiguous. Germline V gene data show CDR1 as LNHDA and CDR2 as SQIVND (reference sequence). V was clipped by 10 bases and J by 5 bases, with 12 bases between them. This CDR3 comprises 12 residues. CDR3 nucleotide sequence: TGTGCCACCACCAGTCCCCACAATGAGCAGTTCTTC. Translated: CATTSPHNEQFF.

This clone was observed a handful of times. This rearrangement joins TRBV9 to TRBJ1-1; 7 bases fit TRBD1. The J segment lost 0 bases and the V segment lost 0 bases, leaving 2 bases of the junction unmatched. The CDR3 is 15 residues long. The germline V gene encodes CDR1 SGDLS and CDR2 YYNGEE. CDR3 protein: CASSVEGTVNTEAFF. As DNA, the CDR3 is TGTGCCAGCAGCGTAGAGGGGACAGTGAACACTGAAGCTTTCTTT.

This sequence joins TRBV18 and TRBJ2-1; D call uncertain. Germline CDR1 and CDR2: KGHSH and LQKENI. V was clipped by 2 bases and J by 1 base, with 9 bases between them. CDR3 length equals 15 residues. CDR3 loop: CASSPGNPSYNEQFF. The CDR3 bases are TGTGCCAGCTCACCAGGAAATCCGTCCTACAATGAGCAGTTCTTC.

The chain recombines TRBV5-1 with TRBJ2-3; TRBD2 matches 10 bases. This CDR3 contains 18 residues. Trimming took 0 bases from V and 4 from J; bases not matched to a gene: 11. Germline CDR1 is SGHRS and CDR2 is YFSETQ. CDR3 nucleotide sequence: TGCGCCAGCAGCTTGGCAGAAAGCGGGGGGGTTGTGGCAGATACGCAGTATTTT. The encoded protein is CASSLAESGGVVADTQYF.

This clone has a handful of counts. The rearrangement links TRBV5-4 to TRBJ2-7, with 8 nucleotides matching TRBD1. The CDR3 runs 15 residues. V trimming: 3 bases; J trimming: 2 bases; junction bases outside the gene matches: 7. In germline, CDR1 is SGHNT, CDR2 YYREEE (reference sequence). CDR3: CASSSPGQEAYEQYF. CDR3 DNA sequence: TGTGCCAGCAGCTCACCGGGACAGGAGGCCTACGAGCAGTACTTC.

The sample holds one count of this clone. This rearrangement joins TRBV29-1 to TRBJ2-3; 7 positions agree with TRBD2. The CDR3 extends over 15 amino acids. CDR1 and CDR2 (germline): SQVTM, ANQGSEA. V lost 7 bases to trimming and J lost 2 bases; unmatched junction nucleotides: 12. The CDR3 is CSANLAVGSTDTQYF. CDR3 DNA: TGCAGCGCCAATCTAGCGGTAGGATCCACAGATACGCAGTATTTT.

This sequence joins TRBV4-1 and TRBJ2-6; a possible D gene is TRBD1 (5 bases). CDR1 and CDR2 (germline): MGHRA, YSYEKL. There are 18 residues in the CDR3. V was cut by 1 base and J by 0 bases, with 13 bases left in between. The CDR3 loop reads CASSQVDMGLSGANVLTF. The DNA for the CDR3 is TGCGCCAGCAGCCAAGTTGATATGGGGCTCTCTGGGGCCAACGTCCTGACTTTC.

The genes are TRBV11-2 and TRBJ2-7, with D perhaps being TRBD1 or TRBD2 (5 bases each). Trimming cost V 1 base and J 2 bases, with 18 bases left between them. Germline V gene lookup returns CDR1 SGHAT and CDR2 FQNNGV. CDR3 size: 17 residues. For the CDR3, the DNA is TGTGCCAGCAGCTTAGTTATGCCGGGGCCTACAACCTACGAGCAGTACTTC. It yields the protein CASSLVMPGPTTYEQYF.